These 7 T cell receptor beta chains share one sample of origin, sequenced in a study of shared clonotypes between healthy human individuals (dated by TCRdb to 2020 to 2022). To prepare the library, the immunoSEQ multiplex PCR assay was applied. TCRdb took this table from immuneACCESS and kept in-frame rearrangements with V and J called. Such tables lack part of the clones; where checked against another copy, unresolved V genes explain under half of the gap, and the rest is unexplained. This sample comprises millions of clones, 85% to 95% of them detected only once. The top ten constitute roughly 0.13% of the sample. Material for sequencing was naive CD4+ T cells sorted from blood. The cell subset or site label on this specimen signifies: CD45RA+ positively selected. The receptor set was obtained from a man aged 18 to 30 in good health.

V is TRBV18 and J is TRBJ2-7, with TRBD1 matching 7 bases. The ends lost 4 bases at V and 1 base at J; junction bases unmatched: 10. The CDR3 totals 16 residues. Germline V gene data show CDR1 as KGHSH and CDR2 as LQKENI. CDR3 sequence reads: CASSRSGGSRSYEQYF. For the CDR3, the DNA is TGTGCCAGCTCACGGTCAGGGGGTTCAAGATCCTACGAGCAGTACTTC.

The rearrangement links TRBV7-2 to TRBJ2-1; 9 bases are a match to TRBD2. The CDR3 loop spans 15 amino acids. Germline loops: CDR1 SGHTA, CDR2 FQGNSA. J lost 6 bases, V lost 1 base, and 4 bases had no gene match. Here the CDR3 reads CASSLGLAAINEQFF. The DNA of the CDR3 is TGTGCCAGCAGCTTAGGACTAGCGGCCATCAATGAGCAGTTCTTC. Variable domain in full (rest from reference TRBV7-2 and TRBJ2-1): GAGVSQSPSNKVTEKGKDVELRCDPISGHTALYWYRQSLGQGLEFLIYFQGNSAPDKSGLPSDRFSAERTGGSVSTLTIQRTQQEDSAVYLCASSLGLAAINEQFFGPGTRLTVL.

The sample holds a few counts of this clone. The sample carries other DNA sequences with the same CDR3. V usage is TRBV5-1 and J usage is TRBJ2-3; D uncertain. The CDR3 is made up of 13 amino acids. V lost 0 bases, J lost 2 bases, and 4 bases lay in between. Germline V gene lookup returns CDR1 SGHRS and CDR2 YFSETQ. CDR3 nucleotide sequence: TGCGCCAGCAGCTTGGGACACACAGATACGCAGTATTTT. Translated: CASSLGHTDTQYF. Full variable domain (remainder filled in from reference TRBV5-1 and TRBJ2-3): KAGVTQTPRYLIKTRGQQVTLSCSPISGHRSVSWYQQTPGQGLQFLFEYFSETQRNKGNFPGRFSGRQFSNSRSEMNVSTLELGDSALYLCASSLGHTDTQYFGPGTRLTVL.

V usage is TRBV5-4 and J usage is TRBJ1-3, with D possibly being TRBD1 (5 bases). The CDR3 length is 14 residues. V gave up 4 bases and J gave up 6 bases, with 14 bases separating them. The germline V gene has CDR1 SGHNT and CDR2 YYREEE (reference sequence). CDR3 sequence: CASSATGGENTIYF. The CDR3 DNA reads as TGTGCCAGCAGCGCGACCGGGGGGGAAAACACCATATATTTT.

CDR3 sequence: CSVSEDRGGEQYF. The DNA for the CDR3 is TGCAGCGTTTCCGAAGACAGGGGAGGCGAGCAGTACTTC. The chain employs TRBV29-1 and TRBJ2-7, with 8 bases lining up with TRBD1. Germline V CDR1 and CDR2: SQVTM, ANQGSEA. This CDR3 spans 13 amino acids. V lost 5 bases to trimming and J lost 6 bases; unmatched junction nucleotides: 9.

The chain recombines TRBV5-1 with TRBJ2-1, with a tentative D call TRBD2 (7 bases). Germline CDR1 and CDR2: SGHRS and YFSETQ. V dropped 2 bases and J dropped 6 bases, with 18 bases sitting between them. The CDR3 has 16 amino acids. CDR3 protein: CASSFSTGGPLNEQFF. CDR3 coding DNA: TGCGCCAGCAGCTTTTCAACCGGGGGGCCCCTCAATGAGCAGTTCTTC.

The rearrangement joins TRBV7-2 to TRBJ2-5; D gene ambiguous. This CDR3 comprises 15 residues. Germline CDR1 SGHTA, CDR2 FQGNSA. Deletions cut 5 bases from V and 5 bases from J, with 18 bases between. CDR3 nucleotide sequence: TGTGCCAGCAGCCCCCAGGCTGGGGATTTGGAGACCCAGTACTTC. It codes for CASSPQAGDLETQYF.